The sequence of this TCR delta chain was determined in a study of delta chains in infants with herpesvirus infections (dated by TCRdb to the early 2020s). Looking at the study overall: From birth, the study prospectively followed a Ugandan infant birth cohort to characterize gammadelta T cell responses to primary cytomegalovirus (CMV) infection. The study searched for a public fetal Vdelta1/Vgamma8 gammadelta TCR clonotype in infants who acquired CMV infection after birth. gammadelta TCRs were sequenced from PBMC of 18 CMV-infected infants (one congenitally infected) and several CMV-uninfected infants with enough sample available. Belgian fetal and cord blood gammadelta TCR data that had been published previously were included solely for comparison and were not produced in this cohort. Infant blood samples were grouped into approximate age categories of 1.5, 4, 8 and 12 months. Points the paper makes about the study in general: Public-clonotype frequency among Vdelta1 cells appeared to be inversely correlated with age at infection and was observed to decay rapidly, seemingly without persisting beyond 2 to 3 months. The public clonotype was found only at the first time point after infection and was absent in uninfected infants and in those infected after 120 days. The public Vdelta1 clonotype appeared in 4 of 18 CMV-infected infants: three infected postnatally before 120 days of age, plus the congenitally infected infant. In CMV-uninfected infants, the public clonotype might still be present but below the detection limit. The authors noted a small sample size and no race- or environment-matched controls, since nearly all Ugandans acquire CMV before adulthood.

This clone is large (0.1 to 1%) in terms of sample share. No cognate antigen has been identified for it. No much larger clone exists at a distance of one base, and base qualities are not known. Infants were enrolled after their mothers, pregnant women receiving prenatal care in Kampala, Uganda, were recruited, and documentation of maternal HIV status was required. Home visits to families took place weekly, and collection of infant clinical information, oral swabs and peripheral blood began at 6 weeks of age and was repeated every 4 months after that. Blood was drawn into heparin tubes, and PBMC were isolated via Ficoll-Paque density gradient centrifugation and then cryopreserved. Trimming takes 1 base from V and 0 bases from J, and the germline ends sit 12 bases apart. Per the germline V gene, GEAIGNYY is the CDR1 and EKD is the CDR2. The CDR3 runs 18 amino acids, cysteine and phenylalanine included. Here the CDR3 DNA is all that survives: 54 bases in frame from base 1.

The library was prepared using RT-PCR. To generate TCR cDNA, RNA from PBMC was reverse transcribed using SuperScript II together with primers specific for the gamma chain and the delta chain. Purification of cDNA was performed with AMPure XP beads, after which the cDNA was amplified and indexed with Illumina adapters by means of the Nextera XT Index Kit. Sequencing of the gammadelta TCR libraries was done on an Illumina MiSeq using a V2 300-cycle kit. The study's own analysis went as follows. Using MiXCR v2.1.12, CDR3 sequences were assembled, and reads were mapped onto D, J and V genes obtained from GenBank. VDJtools v1.2.1 was used to analyze the repertoires of the CDR3 clonotypes. After TCRdb called clones again from the public reads with CATT, rows with identical DNA were merged. TCRdb's processing, not the study's, gives the V and J calls here. Across this sample there are around 1,300 delta-chain clones, with around 30% seen only once. Roughly 8.9% of the sample goes to the ten largest clones.

The specimen was peripheral blood, collected at time point 2 of longitudinal follow-up. The chain is encoded by TRDV2 joined to TRDJ3; matching of 6 bases hints at TRDD3 as the D gene. This clonotype was sampled from a human donor who was a Ugandan infant, either HIV-exposed or HIV-unexposed (not recorded which). The CDR3: CACDTGDASSWDTRQMFF. The base sequence is TGTGCCTGTGACACTGGGGATGCTAGCTCCTGGGACACCCGACAGATGTTTTTC.